Following are 11 T cell receptor beta chains from one sample sequenced in a study of T cell responses to AZD1222 COVID-19 vaccine. Produced via immunoSEQ multiplex PCR; TCRdb's table is partial and in-frame only. The sample shows some 100,000 clones, 85% to 90% of them seen only once. The source material was peripheral blood, sampled on day 0 of AZD1222 vaccination. These receptors were taken from an adult in good health.

This clone was observed once. CDR3 sequence: CASSLAVGSDGELFF. The CDR3 DNA follows: TGCGCCAGCAGCTTGGCCGTCGGGAGCGACGGGGAGCTGTTTTTT. J is TRBJ2-2 and V is TRBV5-1; D possibly corresponds to TRBD2 (6 bases). Germline V gene lookup returns CDR1 SGHRS and CDR2 YFSETQ. With 0 bases removed from V and 7 bases from J, the gap between germline ends came to 13 bases. CDR3 length: 15 amino acids.

This clone was detected once. J is TRBJ1-1 and V is TRBV5-5; D is undetermined. Looked up from germline, CDR1 is SGHKS and CDR2 is YYEKEE (reference sequence). CDR3 size: 16 residues. V was pared by 4 bases and J by 5 bases, with 21 bases between. CDR3 in DNA: TGTGCCAGCAGCGGGTTGGCTGCGTCAGGAGGGACTGAAGCTTTCTTT. It codes for CASSGLAASGGTEAFF.

The chain has TRBV3-1 (or the pseudogene TRBV3-2) and TRBJ1-1; D ambiguous. CDR1 and CDR2 (germline): LGHDT, YNNKEL (reference sequence). V was clipped by 4 bases and J by 4 bases, with 10 bases between them. The CDR3 is 13 residues long. This chain's CDR3 is CASSPFGPTEAFF. CDR3 bases: TGTGCCAGCAGCCCCTTCGGGCCCACTGAAGCTTTCTTT.

This chain connects TRBV4-2 to TRBJ1-1; D unresolved. The CDR3 is 14 residues long. V shed 1 base and J shed 11 bases, with 17 bases lying between them. Germline V CDR1 and CDR2: LGHNA, YNFKEQ. The CDR3 sequence is CASSQVGLEGSAFF. The CDR3 bases are TGTGCCAGCAGCCAAGTGGGCCTAGAGGGCTCTGCTTTCTTT.

The V call is TRBV28, the J call TRBJ1-5, with 8 bases matching TRBD1. CDR1 is MDHEN and CDR2 is SYDVKM in the germline V gene. The CDR3 runs to 15 residues. V lost 5 bases to trimming and J lost 4 bases; unmatched junction nucleotides: 7. The CDR3 region is CASSAGTGPNQPQHF. As DNA, the CDR3 is TGTGCCAGCAGTGCCGGGACAGGACCTAATCAGCCCCAGCATTTT.

V gene TRBV27 combines with J gene TRBJ1-4; D is uncertain. The CDR3 has 14 residues. Trimming removed 6 bases from V and 4 bases from J, with 12 bases in between. The germline gives CDR1 MNHEY, CDR2 SMNVEV (reference sequence). CDR3 region: CASRGKGFNEKLFF. CDR3 bases: TGTGCCAGCAGGGGAAAGGGATTTAATGAAAAACTGTTTTTT.

The chain links TRBV7-2 to TRBJ1-2; TRBD1 might be the D (5 bases). Germline assignment: CDR1 SGHTA and CDR2 FQGNSA. The CDR3 length is 13 residues. Between the trimmed V and J ends, which lost 4 bases and 4 bases, there was a span of 10 bases. As DNA, the CDR3 is TGTGCCAGCAGCTCGGGGGGGTCCTATGGCTACACCTTC. As protein: CASSSGGSYGYTF. Full variable domain (outside the CDR3, taken from reference TRBV7-2 and TRBJ1-2): GAGVSQSPSNKVTEKGKDVELRCDPISGHTALYWYRQSLGQGLEFLIYFQGNSAPDKSGLPSDRFSAERTGGSVSTLTIQRTQQEDSAVYLCASSSGGSYGYTFGSGTRLTVV.

The chain combines TRBV2 with TRBJ2-1, with D unclear. This CDR3 spans 13 amino acids. Trimming stripped 6 bases from V and 0 bases from J, with 6 bases between. Per the germline V gene, CDR1 is SNHLY and CDR2 is FYNNEI. CDR3 region: CASRWSSYNEQFF. DNA for the CDR3: TGTGCCAGCAGATGGAGCTCCTACAATGAGCAGTTCTTC.

V is TRBV7-9 and J is TRBJ1-2, with 9 nucleotides matching TRBD1. From germline, CDR1 is SEHNR and CDR2 FQNEAQ (reference sequence). V lost 5 bases and J lost 5; bases outside the gene matches: 6. This CDR3 is 14 amino acids long. For the CDR3, the DNA is TGTGCCAGCAGCCCCCGGGACAGGGTGTATGGCTACACCTTC. Its translation is CASSPRDRVYGYTF.

This rearrangement joins TRBV28 to TRBJ1-4; no reliable D call. V lost 7 bases, J lost 4 bases, and 19 bases lay in between. The CDR3 runs to 16 residues. Looked up from germline, CDR1 is MDHEN and CDR2 is SYDVKM. The DNA of the CDR3 is TGTGCCAGCACTCAATCGGGGTGGGCAGTTAATGAAAAACTGTTTTTT. Its protein product is CASTQSGWAVNEKLFF.

V gene TRBV5-1 combines with J gene TRBJ1-2; weak D call: TRBD1 (6 bases). Germline loops: CDR1 SGHRS, CDR2 YFSETQ. The CDR3 has 15 residues. Trimming removed 5 bases from V and 3 bases from J, with 17 bases in between. CDR3 protein: CASRSEGGSDYGYTF. CDR3 DNA: TGCGCCAGCAGATCCGAAGGGGGTTCCGACTATGGCTACACCTTC. The variable domain in full, completed from reference TRBV5-1 and TRBJ1-2, reads KAGVTQTPRYLIKTRGQQVTLSCSPISGHRSVSWYQQTPGQGLQFLFEYFSETQRNKGNFPGRFSGRQFSNSRSEMNVSTLELGDSALYLCASRSEGGSDYGYTFGSGTRLTVV.